The source of this TCR beta chain is a study of shared clonotypes between healthy human individuals. Overall study: Three CD4 naive, three CD4 memory, two CD8 naive and one CD8 memory plate were used per donor.

The CDR3 contains 15 residues. With V trimmed by 0 bases and J by 3 bases, 4 bases remained unmatched. The germline gives CDR1 KGHSH, CDR2 LQKENI. This clone was observed a few times. Profiled with immunoSEQ multiplex PCR; TCRdb holds only in-frame clones, not every one. The data contain under 1,100,000 clones, more than 65% of them singletons. The sequenced sample consisted of memory CD4+ T cells sorted from blood. Subset: CD45RA-negative fraction. This sequence originates from a man younger than 35 in good health. This chain uses TRBV18 with TRBJ1-1; TRBD1 aligns across 7 bases. The CDR3 here is CASSPPTGLDTEAFF. CDR3 DNA: TGTGCCAGCTCACCACCGACAGGGTTGGACACTGAAGCTTTCTTT.